Following are 17 T cell receptor beta chains from one sample sequenced in a study of CD8 T cells in Susac syndrome. The authors reverse transcribed roughly 0.5 to 1 ug RNA with random hexamers. TCRdb reanalysed the immunoSEQ multiplex PCR reads using MiXCR and keeps one entry per CDR3 protein. The sample includes about 200,000 distinct CDR3 sequences, 85% to 95% of them seen just once. The specimen sequenced was CD4+ T cells from PBMCs. Source of these receptors: a human donor in good health.

This chain links TRBV3-1 with TRBJ2-1; D could derive from TRBD1 or TRBD2 (5 bases each). TRBJ2-7 explains the end of the DNA better; the J call may be wrong. This CDR3 region has 14 residues. Germline values: CDR1 LGHDT, CDR2 YNNKEL (reference sequence). The CDR3 region has the DNA TGTGCCAGCAGCCAAGTACAGGACTTTACGGAGCAGTACTTC. It codes for CASSQVQDFTEQYF.

The chain combines TRBV29-1 with TRBJ2-3; 7 positions agree with TRBD1. Trimming removed 6 bases from V and 5 bases from J; junction bases left unmatched: 14. The CDR3 contains 15 residues. The germline V gene encodes CDR1 SQVTM and CDR2 ANQGSEA. Here the CDR3 reads CSVRGPNRGKDTQYF. The CDR3 region has the DNA TGCAGCGTGCGTGGGCCGAACAGGGGAAAAGATACGCAGTATTTT.

This chain connects TRBV4-1 to TRBJ2-5; possibly TRBD1 for D (5 bases). The CDR3 is 14 amino acids. V was shortened by 5 bases and J by 1 base, with 11 bases between the two germline ends. Germline values: CDR1 MGHRA, CDR2 YSYEKL. Written as DNA, the CDR3 is TGCGCCAGCAGCAGGGGAAGGCTCCAAGAGACCCAGTACTTC. Its protein is CASSRGRLQETQYF.

The chain links TRBV6-1 to TRBJ2-3; 9 bases line up with TRBD1. Germline CDR1 MNHNS, CDR2 SASEGT. The CDR3 has 13 residues. Losses at the gene ends were 6 bases for V and 6 bases for J; bases not matched to a gene: 4. CDR3 amino acids: CASRAGTGDTQYF. For the CDR3, the DNA is TGTGCCAGCAGGGCCGGGACAGGGGATACGCAGTATTTT.

This rearrangement joins TRBV5-1 to TRBJ2-1, with 12 bases fitting TRBD2. The CDR3 length is 15 residues. Germline V lookup: CDR1 SGHRS, CDR2 YFSETQ. Trimming cost V 4 bases and J 15 bases; bases outside gene matches: 14. The CDR3 DNA reads TGCGCCAGCAGCGTCGGCGGGACTAGCGGGTCTGGGACGTTCTTC. Residues: CASSVGGTSGSGTFF.

V and J are TRBV4-3 and TRBJ2-1; TRBD1 matches at 8 bases. Germline V gene sequence: CDR1 LGHNA, CDR2 YSLEER. The CDR3 loop spans 13 amino acids. The J segment lost 16 bases and the V segment lost 0 bases, leaving 8 bases of the junction unmatched. The CDR3, as DNA: TGCGCCAGCAGCCAAGACCCTCGGGACAGGATCTTCTTC. It encodes CASSQDPRDRIFF.

The chain combines TRBV27 with TRBJ2-3, with a weak D call TRBD2 (5 bases). V was shortened by 5 bases and J by 5 bases, with 14 bases between the two germline ends. CDR3 length: 14 amino acids. Germline-derived CDR1 and CDR2 are MNHEY and SMNVEV (reference sequence). The CDR3 DNA reads as TGTGCCAGCAGTACAGCGGACCTCAGAGATACGCAGTATTTT. It translates to CASSTADLRDTQYF.

This sequence joins TRBV20-1 and TRBJ2-3; D ambiguous. The length of the CDR3 is 12 residues. V was trimmed by 5 bases and J by 6 bases, leaving 12 bases between them. CDR1 is DFQATT, CDR2 SNEGSKA, per germline (reference sequence). CDR3: CSAPSSRDTQYF. The CDR3 region has the DNA TGCAGTGCTCCCTCCTCAAGGGATACGCAGTATTTT.

This chain joins TRBV7-9 and TRBJ2-2, with 7 bases aligning to TRBD2. This CDR3 region has 16 residues. Unmatched junction bases numbered 8, after V lost 2 bases and J lost 5 bases. Per the germline V gene, CDR1 is SEHNR and CDR2 is FQNEAQ (reference sequence). CDR3 region: CASSLPPGRRTGELFF. CDR3 DNA: TGTGCCAGCAGCTTACCCCCCGGGAGGCGAACCGGGGAGCTGTTTTTT.

The rearrangement links TRBV11-2 to TRBJ1-5; the D is unclear. Germline CDR1 and CDR2: SGHAT and FQNNGV. V was trimmed by 4 bases and J by 5 bases, leaving 9 bases between them. CDR3 length equals 13 residues. The CDR3 protein is CASSSGIDQPQHF. Here the CDR3 DNA reads TGTGCCAGCAGCTCCGGGATAGATCAGCCCCAGCATTTT.

V is TRBV6-5 and J is TRBJ2-1; unclear D gene. Germline CDR1 reads MNHEY; CDR2 reads SVGAGI. The CDR3 contains 13 residues. V lost 0 bases, J lost 10 bases, and 10 bases lay in between. The CDR3 sequence: CASSYSRGKEQFF. CDR3 nucleotide sequence: TGTGCCAGCAGTTACTCCCGCGGTAAGGAGCAGTTCTTC.

V usage is TRBV20-1 and J usage is TRBJ2-7; D unclear. This CDR3 is built from 12 residues. CDR1 and CDR2 (germline): DFQATT, SNEGSKA (reference sequence). V was shortened by 5 bases and J by 2 bases, with 10 bases between the two germline ends. CDR3 DNA: TGCAGTGCTGGATCGTGGCCCTACGAGCAGTACTTC. It codes for CSAGSWPYEQYF.

The genes are TRBV5-6 and TRBJ2-7; 9 nucleotides match TRBD1. CDR1 and CDR2 from the germline V gene are SGHDT and YYEEEE. This CDR3 has 15 amino acids. V lost 0 bases and J lost 3; bases outside the gene matches: 4. CDR3 protein: CASSLARTGVYEQYV. CDR3 nucleotides: TGTGCCAGCAGCTTGGCCCGGACAGGGGTCTACGAGCAGTACGTC.

With respect to this clonotype: Mismatch with germline at one junction end may stem from a read error. The V call is TRBV2, the J call TRBJ1-5; D gene uncertain. There are 14 residues in the CDR3. Germline V gives CDR1 SNHLY, CDR2 FYNNEI. CDR3 bases: TGTGCCAGCACCGAATCTTGGGGTGTTGGGGTTATGGATTTT. Encoded protein: CASTESWGVGVMDF.

This chain connects TRBV4-3 to TRBJ1-6, with D tentatively TRBD1 (6 bases). The CDR3 is 14 residues long. Germline lookup yields CDR1 LGHNA and CDR2 YSLEER. V was pared by 1 base and J by 6 bases, with 7 bases between. CDR3 in amino acids: CASSQARGNSPLHF. In DNA form, the CDR3 reads TGCGCCAGCAGCCAAGCCAGGGGTAATTCACCCCTCCACTTT.

For the CDR3, the DNA is TGTGCCAGCAGTTTAGCCGGACTAGCGGGGACCGTGCCATACGAGCAGTACGTC. This encodes CASSLAGLAGTVPYEQYV. V usage is TRBV12-3 or TRBV12-4 and J usage is TRBJ2-7, with 12 nucleotides matching TRBD2. The CDR3 has 18 residues. With V trimmed by 0 bases and J by 4 bases, 10 bases remained unmatched.

This rearrangement joins TRBV3-1 to TRBJ2-7; 9 bases map to TRBD2. V lost 4 bases to trimming and J lost 2 bases; unmatched junction nucleotides: 9. The germline V gene encodes CDR1 LGHDT and CDR2 YNNKEL (reference sequence). This CDR3 is 16 amino acids long. The DNA for the CDR3 is TGTGCCAGCAGCCGAACCGGGACTAGCAGGCCCTACGAGCAGTACTTC. Amino acid sequence: CASSRTGTSRPYEQYF.